This T cell receptor beta chain was captured in a study of blood T cell repertoires in COVID-19. Whole-study context: Acute-phase and convalescent COVID-19 samples originated in the United States, Italy and Spain. T cells, B-cell-depleted T cells, or PBMCs provided the cDNA or gDNA that served as material.

Study processing details: Estimated nucleated cell counts came from reference gene primer amplification. This table comes from immunoSEQ multiplex PCR, and its TCRdb copy is limited to in-frame clones, with some not included. That table furnishes V, J and clone size, whereas the DNA furnished D and trimming. The sample records 94,000 or so clones, about 86% being singletons. This CDR3 region has 13 residues. The ends were cut back, 1 base at V and 2 bases at J, with 6 bases in the middle. The germline gives CDR1 SGHAT, CDR2 FQNNGV. The TCR originated in a woman in her 70s with acute or convalescent COVID-19. The chain recombines TRBV11-2 with TRBJ2-7; D gene unclear. The sample taken for sequencing was peripheral blood. CDR3 in amino acids: CASSLAFPYEQYF. The CDR3 DNA sequence: TGTGCCAGCAGCTTAGCCTTCCCCTACGAGCAGTACTTC.